This passage covers 29 T cell receptor beta chains from one sample sequenced in a study of blood T cell repertoires in COVID-19. Only in-frame clones appear in the TCRdb table, and some are missing; sequencing was by immunoSEQ multiplex PCR. The sample contains hundreds of thousands of clones, around nine tenths of which appear only once. The sample taken for sequencing was peripheral blood. These receptors were obtained from a man aged 55 to 70 who had recovered from COVID-19.

The chain employs TRBV5-4 and TRBJ2-3, with D perhaps matching TRBD2 (6 bases). Germline V gene sequence: CDR1 SGHNT, CDR2 YYREEE (reference sequence). CDR3 length: 15 amino acids. V dropped 4 bases and J dropped 0 bases, with 12 bases sitting between them. The CDR3 spells CASSNLASSTDTQYF. Here the CDR3 DNA reads TGTGCCAGCAGCAACCTAGCGTCTAGCACAGATACGCAGTATTTT. The full variable domain, its missing parts supplied by reference TRBV5-4 and TRBJ2-3, is ETGVTQSPTHLIKTRGQQVTLRCSSQSGHNTVSWYQQALGQGPQFIFQYYREEENGRGNFPPRFSGLQFPNYSSELNVNALELDDSALYLCASSNLASSTDTQYFGPGTRLTVL.

The V gene is TRBV5-6, the J gene TRBJ1-3, with 10 bases lining up with TRBD1. J lost 0 bases, V lost 4 bases, and 13 bases had no gene match. The CDR3 is made up of 19 amino acids. Germline CDR1 and CDR2: SGHDT and YYEEEE. Here the CDR3 reads CASSRGTGDLRGSGNTIYF. In DNA form, the CDR3 reads TGTGCCAGCAGCCGGGGGACAGGGGACCTCCGCGGCTCTGGAAACACCATATATTTT.

This chain uses TRBV6-6 with TRBJ2-1; 7 bases line up with TRBD2. There are 15 residues in the CDR3. The J segment lost 5 bases and the V segment lost 2 bases, leaving 6 bases of the junction unmatched. Germline V gene data show CDR1 as MNHNY and CDR2 as SVGAGI (reference sequence). The CDR3 DNA reads TGTGCCAGCAGTTACGAGCGGGATTGGGACAATGAGCAGTTCTTC. Protein product: CASSYERDWDNEQFF.

V and J are TRBV7-8 and TRBJ1-3; 9 bases line up with TRBD1. The CDR3 length is 16 residues. Germline V gene sequence: CDR1 SGHVS, CDR2 FQNEAQ. With 0 bases clipped from V and 7 bases from J, the junction kept 7 bases outside the gene matches. The DNA for the CDR3 is TGTGCCAGCAGCTTAGCGGGGACAGGGTCCTTCAACACCATATATTTT. This sequence encodes CASSLAGTGSFNTIYF.

The chain uses TRBV14 and TRBJ2-1; tentative D call: TRBD1 (5 bases). The V gene's germline CDR1 is SGHDN and CDR2 FVKESK. The CDR3 is 15 residues long. With 1 base removed from V and 5 bases from J, the gap between germline ends came to 12 bases. CDR3 nucleotide sequence: TGTGCCAGCAGCCAAGTCCCCGACAGAAACAATGAGCAGTTCTTC. Encoded protein: CASSQVPDRNNEQFF.

V is TRBV6-2 or TRBV6-3 and J is TRBJ1-3; no reliable D call. The CDR3 is 17 residues long. The V end was cut by 4 bases, the J end by 2 bases, with 18 bases between. CDR1 and CDR2 (germline): MNHEY, SVGEGT. The CDR3 DNA sequence: TGTGCCAGCAGTTTGCACGGGGAGTTGGTTGCTGGAAACACCATATATTTT. Translating it yields CASSLHGELVAGNTIYF.

The chain couples TRBV11-2 to TRBJ2-7; D perhaps matches TRBD1 (6 bases). Germline-derived CDR1 and CDR2 are SGHAT and FQNNGV. V gave up 2 bases and J gave up 3 bases, with 14 bases separating them. The CDR3 has 15 amino acids. CDR3 DNA: TGTGCCAGCAGCTTAATAGGACAGACCTTCTACGAGCAGTACTTC. The encoded protein is CASSLIGQTFYEQYF.

The chain combines TRBV18 with TRBJ1-5; D possibly corresponds to TRBD1 (5 bases). CDR3 size: 14 residues. Trimming took off 5 bases at V and 5 bases at J, with 13 bases between the two ends. Germline V gene sequence: CDR1 KGHSH, CDR2 LQKENI. CDR3 nucleotide sequence: TGTGCCAGCTCAGTCAGGGAAACCGATCAGCCCCAGCATTTT. This gives the protein CASSVRETDQPQHF.

The chain joins TRBV28 to TRBJ2-3; D is uncertain. Trimming removed 4 bases from V and 4 bases from J, with 15 bases in between. The CDR3 spans 15 residues. The germline V gene encodes CDR1 MDHEN and CDR2 SYDVKM. The CDR3 DNA reads as TGTGCCAGCAGTTCCGGGTGGGTGCCCGCAGATACGCAGTATTTT. This encodes CASSSGWVPADTQYF.

This chain links TRBV3-1 (or the pseudogene TRBV3-2) with TRBJ2-2, with 12 bases aligning to TRBD2. Germline CDR1 and CDR2: LGHDT and YNNKEL (reference sequence). After removal of 1 base from V and 0 bases from J, the junction contained 3 bases not matched to a gene. The CDR3 is 18 residues long. Here the CDR3 reads CASSQGLAGGPNTGELFF. CDR3 sequence (DNA): TGTGCCAGCAGCCAAGGGCTAGCGGGGGGGCCGAACACCGGGGAGCTGTTTTTT.

The rearrangement uses TRBV19 and TRBJ2-1, with D uncertain. Germline V gene sequence: CDR1 LNHDA, CDR2 SQIVND (reference sequence). This CDR3 region has 16 residues. The ends were cut back, 3 bases at V and 8 bases at J, with 20 bases in the middle. The DNA for the CDR3 is TGTGCCAGTAGTATCCGACTGGAAAGTTTGCGCGATGAGCAGTTCTTC. Protein sequence: CASSIRLESLRDEQFF.

CDR3 in DNA: TGTGCCAGCAGTTCTCTAGCGGGGTCCGGGGAGCAGTACTTC. Its translation: CASSSLAGSGEQYF. V is TRBV27 and J is TRBJ2-7; 9 positions match TRBD2. V shed 4 bases and J 7 bases; nucleotides not matched to a gene: 8. The CDR3 contains 14 residues. Germline V gives CDR1 MNHEY, CDR2 SMNVEV (reference sequence).

The rearrangement uses TRBV4-2 and TRBJ1-2; no definite D call. CDR3 length: 18 amino acids. The ends were cut back, 1 base at V and 0 bases at J, with 18 bases in the middle. CDR1 and CDR2 from the germline V gene are LGHNA and YNFKEQ. The CDR3 DNA follows: TGTGCCAGCAGCCAAGTAACGGGAACTGGGGAAGCTAACTATGGCTACACCTTC. Translated: CASSQVTGTGEANYGYTF.

This chain joins TRBV20-1 and TRBJ1-1; a possible D gene is TRBD1 (5 bases). The CDR3 covers 11 residues. The germline gives CDR1 DFQATT, CDR2 SNEGSKA (reference sequence). Between the trimmed V and J ends, which lost 6 bases and 2 bases, there was a span of 7 bases. CDR3 protein: CSAGVNTEAFF. The CDR3 coding sequence is TGCAGTGCAGGGGTAAACACTGAAGCTTTCTTT.

The V and J genes are TRBV6-2 or TRBV6-3 and TRBJ1-2; weak D call: TRBD1 (6 bases). The length of the CDR3 is 12 residues. Trimming removed 4 bases at V and 13 bases at J, with 16 bases between. Germline-derived CDR1 and CDR2 are MNHEY and SVGEGT. The DNA for the CDR3 is TGTGCCAGCAGTTCATCAAATCTGGGGGCCACCTTC. As protein: CASSSSNLGATF.

The CDR3 nucleotides read TGCGCCAGCAGCTTCGGTGAGGGCTACGAGCAGTACTTC. It translates to CASSFGEGYEQYF. The genes are TRBV5-1 and TRBJ2-7; TRBD2 is a possible D gene (5 bases). Trimming cost V 2 bases and J 3 bases, with 9 bases left between them. CDR3 size: 13 residues. Germline V gives CDR1 SGHRS, CDR2 YFSETQ.

V is TRBV7-6 and J is TRBJ1-3, with D perhaps TRBD1 (6 bases). Per germline, CDR1 SGHVS and CDR2 FNYEAQ. The CDR3 length is 17 residues. V lost 1 base and J lost 0, with 13 bases in between. The CDR3 here is CASSLEYPGASGNTIYF. The CDR3 DNA sequence: TGTGCCAGCAGCTTAGAATACCCAGGGGCCTCTGGAAACACCATATATTTT.

The V gene is TRBV29-1, the J gene TRBJ1-4; D call uncertain. The V gene's germline CDR1 is SQVTM and CDR2 ANQGSEA. The germline V and J ends were trimmed by 7 bases and 4 bases, with 13 bases remaining between them. The CDR3 is 13 residues long. The CDR3 nucleotides are TGCAGCGCTAACGAGGTTTTTAATGAAAAACTGTTTTTT. This translates into CSANEVFNEKLFF.

The rearrangement joins TRBV4-1 to TRBJ1-2; 7 bases match TRBD1. The V gene end was trimmed by 3 bases and the J gene end by 7 bases; junction bases not matched to a gene: 8. CDR1 MGHRA and CDR2 YSYEKL come from the germline V gene. The CDR3 runs 14 residues. The CDR3 reads CASSQSTGSTGYTF. CDR3 DNA: TGCGCCAGCAGCCAGTCGACAGGGTCAACTGGCTACACCTTC.

The chain links TRBV9 to TRBJ2-2, with a tentative D call TRBD2 (6 bases). Germline CDR1 and CDR2: SGDLS and YYNGEE. The CDR3 extends over 18 amino acids. Trimming pared 3 bases from V and 4 bases from J, leaving 22 bases between. The CDR3 protein is CASSGDSTSIRGTGELFF. CDR3 coding DNA: TGTGCCAGCAGCGGGGATTCGACTAGTATTCGCGGCACCGGGGAGCTGTTTTTT. Variable domain in full (rest from reference TRBV9 and TRBJ2-2): DSGVTQTPKHLITATGQRVTLRCSPRSGDLSVYWYQQSLDQGLQFLIQYYNGEERAKGNILERFSAQQFPDLHSELNLSSLELGDSALYFCASSGDSTSIRGTGELFFGEGSRLTVL.

The V call is TRBV30, the J call TRBJ1-4; tentatively, D is TRBD1 (5 bases). The ends were cut back, 1 base at V and 6 bases at J, with 12 bases in the middle. CDR3 length: 14 amino acids. CDR1 is GTSNPN, CDR2 SVGIG, per germline (reference sequence). The CDR3 coding sequence is TGTGCCTGGAGTGAAAGGGGCTCGGATGAAAAACTGTTTTTT. Translating it yields CAWSERGSDEKLFF. Together with reference TRBV30 and TRBJ1-4, the CDR3 gives the full variable domain: SQTIHQWPATLVQPVGSPLSLECTVEGTSNPNLYWYRQAAGRGLQLLFYSVGIGQISSEVPQNLSASRPQDRQFILSSKKLLLSDSGFYLCAWSERGSDEKLFFGSGTQLSVL.

This chain uses TRBV28 with TRBJ2-1; 9 positions match TRBD1. With 1 base clipped from V and 4 bases from J, the junction kept 5 bases outside the gene matches. This CDR3 spans 16 amino acids. CDR1 and CDR2 from the germline V gene are MDHEN and SYDVKM. The CDR3 here is CASSLSPGQGYNEQFF. Here the CDR3 DNA reads TGTGCCAGCAGTTTATCACCGGGACAGGGTTACAATGAGCAGTTCTTC.

V and J are TRBV7-2 and TRBJ1-2; D may be TRBD1 (5 bases). V was pared by 8 bases and J by 0 bases, with 13 bases between. CDR1 and CDR2 from the germline V gene are SGHTA and FQGNSA. The CDR3 contains 14 residues. Here the CDR3 DNA reads TGTGCCAGCTGTCGGACACCGGCTAACTATGGCTACACCTTC. Amino acids: CASCRTPANYGYTF.

The chain carries TRBV7-9 and TRBJ2-3; D is perhaps TRBD1 (5 bases). This CDR3 has 13 residues. V shed 6 bases and J shed 3 bases, with 10 bases lying between them. CDR1 and CDR2 from the germline V gene are SEHNR and FQNEAQ (reference sequence). The CDR3 DNA follows: TGTGCCAGCAGGCAAGGGGCGACAGATACGCAGTATTTT. Its translation: CASRQGATDTQYF.

The chain is built from TRBV18 and TRBJ2-7; TRBD2 matches 12 bases. Germline loops: CDR1 KGHSH, CDR2 LQKENI. Trimming removed 3 bases from V and 4 bases from J; junction bases left unmatched: 7. This CDR3 region has 16 residues. The CDR3 loop is CASSPALTSGRYEQYF. In DNA form, the CDR3 reads TGTGCCAGCTCACCCGCCCTGACTAGCGGGAGATACGAGCAGTACTTC.

This chain connects TRBV7-9 to TRBJ2-7, with TRBD1 identical over 11 bases. Losses at the gene ends were 3 bases for V and 0 bases for J; bases not matched to a gene: 1. CDR1 and CDR2 (germline): SEHNR, FQNEAQ (reference sequence). This CDR3 has 15 amino acids. The CDR3 DNA follows: TGTGCCAGCAGCTTGGGACAGGGGGTCTCCTACGAGCAGTACTTC. Its translation is CASSLGQGVSYEQYF. The complete variable domain, with remaining parts taken from reference TRBV7-9 and TRBJ2-7, reads DTGVSQNPRHKITKRGQNVTFRCDPISEHNRLYWYRQTLGQGPEFLTYFQNEAQLEKSRLLSDRFSAERPKGSFSTLEIQRTEQGDSAMYLCASSLGQGVSYEQYFGPGTRLTVT.

V gene TRBV11-2 combines with J gene TRBJ2-1; 7 bases align to TRBD1. CDR1 and CDR2 (germline): SGHAT, FQNNGV. V trimming: 4 bases; J trimming: 4 bases; junction bases outside the gene matches: 4. The CDR3 is 14 residues long. The CDR3 is CASSSTGVYNEQFF. CDR3 DNA sequence: TGTGCCAGCAGCTCAACAGGGGTTTACAATGAGCAGTTCTTC. Full variable domain (remainder filled in from reference TRBV11-2 and TRBJ2-1): EAGVAQSPRYKIIEKRQSVAFWCNPISGHATLYWYQQILGQGPKLLIQFQNNGVVDDSQLPKDRFSAERLKGVDSTLKIQPAKLEDSAVYLCASSSTGVYNEQFFGPGTRLTVL.

The J gene is TRBJ1-1, the V gene TRBV7-3, with 9 bases that match TRBD1. The V gene end was trimmed by 5 bases and the J gene end by 4 bases; junction bases not matched to a gene: 11. CDR3 size: 16 residues. Germline V lookup: CDR1 SGHTA, CDR2 FQGTGA. Here the CDR3 DNA reads TGTGCCAGCAGCCCCCGGGGACAGGGATTGAGCACTGAAGCTTTCTTT. Translation gives CASSPRGQGLSTEAFF.

The chain has TRBV6-5 and TRBJ2-5; D gene uncertain. V was shortened by 6 bases and J by 5 bases, with 13 bases between the two germline ends. Germline lookup yields CDR1 MNHEY and CDR2 SVGAGI. The CDR3 contains 13 residues. The DNA for the CDR3 is TGTGCCAGCAGGAAGCCAGGTTTGGAGACCCAGTACTTC. Encoded protein: CASRKPGLETQYF.